This record covers a single T cell receptor beta chain. This sample is drawn from a study of shared clonotypes between healthy human individuals. Several immunoSEQ 96-well plates shared each subset's DNA, each plate a replicate. Repertoires were generated with immunoSEQ multiplex PCR, while TCRdb's copy carries only in-frame clones and drops some. The profile shows over a million clones, more than 75% of them singletons. Germline V gene lookup returns CDR1 KGHSH and CDR2 LQKENI. CDR3 length equals 13 residues. Trimming removed 2 bases at V and 3 bases at J, with 7 bases between. This receptor was identified in a man between 18 and 35 years old in good health. Some clones in this sample may be carry-over from other donors' samples. Sequenced sample: memory CD4+ T cells from PBMCs. Subset denoted: CD45RA-negative fraction. The chain recombines TRBV18 with TRBJ1-1, with unresolved D. The CDR3 is CASSPSGYTEAFF. The CDR3 DNA sequence: TGTGCCAGCTCACCATCAGGATACACTGAAGCTTTCTTT.